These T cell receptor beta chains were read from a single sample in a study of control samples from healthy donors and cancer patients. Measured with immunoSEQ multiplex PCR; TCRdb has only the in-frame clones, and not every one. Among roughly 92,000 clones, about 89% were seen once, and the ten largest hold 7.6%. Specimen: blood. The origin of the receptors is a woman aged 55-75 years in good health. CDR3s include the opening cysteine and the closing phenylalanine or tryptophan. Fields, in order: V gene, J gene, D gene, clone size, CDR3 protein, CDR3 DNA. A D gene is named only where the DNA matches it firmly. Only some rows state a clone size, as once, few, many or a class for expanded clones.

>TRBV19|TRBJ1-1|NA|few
CASSIVPLGHENTEAFF
TGTGCCAGTAGTATAGTACCCCTCGGACACGAGAACACTGAAGCTTTCTTT
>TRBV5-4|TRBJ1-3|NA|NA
CASSVQGVNSGNTIYF
TGTGCCAGCAGCGTACAGGGAGTTAACTCTGGAAACACCATATATTTT
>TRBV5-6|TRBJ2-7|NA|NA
CASSSGQRVWNEQYF
TGTGCCAGCAGCTCAGGGCAAAGGGTGTGGAACGAGCAGTACTTC
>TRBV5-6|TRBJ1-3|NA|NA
CASRPQFGSGNTIYF
TGTGCCAGCAGGCCCCAATTCGGTTCTGGAAACACCATATATTTT
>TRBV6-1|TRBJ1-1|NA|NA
CASSEVELPGLLTEAFF
TGTGCCAGCAGTGAAGTTGAACTACCGGGACTCCTAACTGAAGCTTTCTTT
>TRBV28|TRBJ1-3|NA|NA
CATTPTVKGTIYF
TGTGCCACCACCCCGACAGTCAAGGGCACCATATATTTT
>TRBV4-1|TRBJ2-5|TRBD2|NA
CASSQASGDETQYF
TGCGCCAGCAGCCAGGCTAGCGGGGATGAGACCCAGTACTTC
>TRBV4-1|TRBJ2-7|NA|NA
CASSQESGRPIQYF
TGCGCCAGCAGCCAAGAATCGGGACGTCCGATCCAGTACTTC
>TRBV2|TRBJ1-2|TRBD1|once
CASSRTGEGYGYTF
TGTGCCAGCAGTCGGACAGGGGAGGGCTATGGCTACACCTTC
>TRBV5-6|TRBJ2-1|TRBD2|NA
CASGSGDYNEQFF
TGTGCCAGCGGCAGCGGGGACTACAATGAGCAGTTCTTC
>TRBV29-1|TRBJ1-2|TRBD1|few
CSARDREIYGYTF
TGCAGCGCCAGGGACAGGGAGATCTATGGCTACACCTTC
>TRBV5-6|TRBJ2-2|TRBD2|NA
CASSLELAGDIGELFF
TGTGCCAGCAGCTTGGAGCTAGCGGGAGATATCGGGGAGCTGTTTTTT
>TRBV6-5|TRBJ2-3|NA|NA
CASSLDPTDTQYF
TGTGCCAGCAGTCTGGACCCCACAGATACGCAGTATTTT
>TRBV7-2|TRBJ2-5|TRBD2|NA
CASSLGRAGGGGETQYF
TGTGCCAGCAGCTTAGGACGCGCCGGCGGGGGGGGAGAGACCCAGTACTTC
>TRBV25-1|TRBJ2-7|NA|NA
CASSEVSSSYEQYF
TGTGCCAGCAGTGAAGTCTCTAGCTCCTACGAGCAGTACTTC
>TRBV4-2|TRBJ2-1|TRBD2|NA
CASSQASGTRFGEQFF
TGTGCCAGCAGCCAGGCATCCGGGACTAGGTTTGGTGAGCAGTTCTTC
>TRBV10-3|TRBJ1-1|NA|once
CAISEMLNTEAFF
TGTGCCATCAGTGAGATGTTGAACACTGAAGCTTTCTTT
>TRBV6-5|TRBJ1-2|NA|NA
CASSLEGFYGYTF
TGTGCCAGCAGCCTAGAGGGATTCTATGGCTACACCTTC
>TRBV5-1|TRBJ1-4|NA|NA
CASSLNLGSIGEKLFF
TGCGCCAGCAGCTTGAATTTAGGTTCGATTGGTGAAAAACTGTTTTTT
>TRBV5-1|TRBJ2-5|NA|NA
CASGLALNQETQYF
TGCGCCAGCGGCTTGGCGCTAAACCAAGAGACCCAGTACTTC
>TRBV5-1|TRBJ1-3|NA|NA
CASSFTGISGNTIYF
TGCGCCAGCAGCTTCACAGGTATCTCTGGAAACACCATATATTTT
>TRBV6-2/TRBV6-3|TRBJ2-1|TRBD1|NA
CASSNGQGALNEQFF
TGTGCCAGCAGCAACGGACAGGGGGCTCTCAATGAGCAGTTCTTC
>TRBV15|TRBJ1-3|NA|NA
CATSRDLGRRTPGQSYSGNTIYF
TGTGCCACCAGCAGAGATTTAGGTCGGCGAACCCCGGGACAATCGTACTCTGGAAACACCATATATTTT
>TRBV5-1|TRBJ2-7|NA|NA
CASRVGTLGYEQYF
TGCGCCAGCAGAGTGGGGACATTGGGCTACGAGCAGTACTTC
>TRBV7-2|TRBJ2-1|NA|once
CASSLGELLFF
TGTGCCAGCAGCTTAGGGGAGTTGTTGTTCTTC
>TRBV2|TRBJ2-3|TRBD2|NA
CASSAAGGSSRLTDTQYF
TGTGCCAGCAGTGCGGCGGGGGGGTCCTCCCGCCTCACAGATACGCAGTATTTT
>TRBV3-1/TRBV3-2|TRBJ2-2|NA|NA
CASSLSTGELFF
TGTGCCAGCAGCCTGTCCACCGGGGAGCTGTTTTTT
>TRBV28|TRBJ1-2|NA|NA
CASSLSGAATNGYTF
TGTGCCAGCAGTTTATCTGGGGCAGCAACCAATGGCTACACCTTC